These 24 T cell receptor beta chains came from one sample sequenced in a study of CD8+ T cells in alopecia areata. Investigators isolated RNA and reverse transcribed it into cDNA to act as the sequencing template. Clones were sequenced by immunoSEQ multiplex PCR, and TCRdb holds only the in-frame ones, with some missing. Among 160,000 or so clones, approximately 53% were seen once, and the ten largest hold less than 20%. The material was CD8+ T cells sorted from blood, obtained at week 0. The source of these receptors is a human donor with alopecia areata.

The chain uses TRBV11-2 and TRBJ2-1, with TRBD2 matching 10 bases. The CDR3 extends over 15 amino acids. The germline CDR1 and CDR2 sequences are SGHAT and FQNNGV. With 5 bases clipped from V and 4 bases from J, the junction kept 5 bases outside the gene matches. The CDR3 coding sequence is TGTGCCAGCAGCCCGATAGCGGGGGGATACAATGAGCAGTTCTTC. It specifies CASSPIAGGYNEQFF. Variable domain in full (rest from reference TRBV11-2 and TRBJ2-1): EAGVAQSPRYKIIEKRQSVAFWCNPISGHATLYWYQQILGQGPKLLIQFQNNGVVDDSQLPKDRFSAERLKGVDSTLKIQPAKLEDSAVYLCASSPIAGGYNEQFFGPGTRLTVL.

The rearrangement joins TRBV2 to TRBJ2-3; 11 bases are a match to TRBD2. CDR1 and CDR2 (germline): SNHLY, FYNNEI. There are 15 residues in the CDR3. J was trimmed by 2 bases and V by 5 bases; bases with no gene match: 3. CDR3: CASSPGLAATDTQYF. In nucleotides, the CDR3 is TGTGCCAGCAGTCCGGGACTAGCGGCCACAGATACGCAGTATTTT.

The chain employs TRBV2 and TRBJ1-1; D remains ambiguous. Between the trimmed V and J ends, which lost 8 bases and 0 bases, there was a span of 10 bases. Germline V gene lookup returns CDR1 SNHLY and CDR2 FYNNEI. The CDR3 extends over 13 amino acids. This CDR3 is CASPGLMNTEAFF. In DNA form, the CDR3 reads TGTGCCAGCCCGGGCCTCATGAACACTGAAGCTTTCTTT.

This clone has more than one count but fewer than ten. CDR3 in amino acids: CASSLTRRGGEKLFF. Written as DNA, the CDR3 is TGTGCCAGCAGCTTGACCAGGCGTGGGGGTGAAAAACTGTTTTTT. V and J are TRBV7-8 and TRBJ1-4, with D tentatively TRBD1 (5 bases). The CDR3 extends over 15 amino acids. CDR1 is SGHVS and CDR2 is FQNEAQ in the germline V gene. Trimming cost V 3 bases and J 7 bases, with 15 bases left between them.

The chain uses TRBV5-6 and TRBJ1-1, with TRBD1 as a possible D gene (6 bases). The CDR3 is 12 residues long. CDR1 and CDR2 from the germline V gene are SGHDT and YYEEEE. V shed 7 bases and J shed 4 bases, with 11 bases lying between them. The CDR3 is CASARGGTEAFF. The CDR3 DNA reads TGTGCCAGCGCGAGGGGGGGCACTGAAGCTTTCTTT.

The chain combines TRBV4-3 with TRBJ2-6, with D possibly being TRBD1 (6 bases). Trimming stripped 0 bases from V and 1 base from J, with 10 bases between. Germline values: CDR1 LGHNA, CDR2 YSLEER. This CDR3 is built from 17 residues. The CDR3 is CASSQDRGKSGANVLTF. The DNA of the CDR3 is TGCGCCAGCAGCCAAGATAGGGGGAAGTCTGGGGCCAACGTCCTGACTTTC.

CDR3 nucleotide sequence: TGTGCCTGGACCCAGAGCGGGGAGCTGTTTTTT. Translated, it gives CAWTQSGELFF. The gene calls are TRBV30 and TRBJ2-2, with D uncertain. Germline V gene lookup returns CDR1 GTSNPN and CDR2 SVGIG (reference sequence). Deletions cut 4 bases from V and 7 bases from J, with 7 bases between. The CDR3 contains 11 residues.

The J gene is TRBJ2-7, the V gene TRBV27; TRBD1 matches at 7 bases. Germline V gene sequence: CDR1 MNHEY, CDR2 SMNVEV (reference sequence). V dropped 5 bases and J dropped 2; count of bases not matched to a gene: 3. The CDR3 contains 13 residues. The CDR3 is CASSPGQTYEQYF. DNA for the CDR3: TGTGCCAGCAGTCCGGGACAGACCTACGAGCAGTACTTC.

The rearrangement uses TRBV14 and TRBJ2-1, with D hard to call. Germline V lookup: CDR1 SGHDN, CDR2 FVKESK. This CDR3 has 12 residues. Trimming pared 0 bases from V and 5 bases from J, leaving 2 bases between. The CDR3 coding sequence is TGTGCCAGCAGCCAAGAGAACAATGAGCAGTTCTTC. As protein: CASSQENNEQFF.

CDR3 amino acids: CASSPPQGASYEQYF. The DNA of the CDR3 is TGTGCCAGCAGCCCACCCCAGGGGGCATCCTACGAGCAGTACTTC. The chain employs TRBV11-2 and TRBJ2-7; 8 nucleotides agree with TRBD1. This CDR3 is built from 15 residues. CDR1 SGHAT and CDR2 FQNNGV come from the germline V gene. The V segment lost 5 bases and the J segment 1 base; nucleotides outside the gene matches: 7. Full variable domain (outside the CDR3, taken from reference TRBV11-2 and TRBJ2-7): EAGVAQSPRYKIIEKRQSVAFWCNPISGHATLYWYQQILGQGPKLLIQFQNNGVVDDSQLPKDRFSAERLKGVDSTLKIQPAKLEDSAVYLCASSPPQGASYEQYFGPGTRLTVT.

The gene calls are TRBV30 and TRBJ2-7, with D unresolved. With 1 base removed from V and 4 bases from J, the gap between germline ends came to 8 bases. CDR1 and CDR2 (germline): GTSNPN, SVGIG (reference sequence). The CDR3 extends over 12 amino acids. The CDR3 DNA sequence: TGTGCCTGGAGTGGGAGCCTTTACGAGCAGTACTTC. It encodes CAWSGSLYEQYF.

V is TRBV20-1 and J is TRBJ2-1; 8 bases align to TRBD2. CDR1 is DFQATT, CDR2 SNEGSKA, per germline (reference sequence). The CDR3 consists of 11 residues. The junction had 9 bases not matched to a gene; V was cut back by 5 bases and J by 15 bases. CDR3 sequence (DNA): TGCAGTGCTTATACAGCGGGGGCTAGGTTCTTC. This sequence encodes CSAYTAGARFF.

Only a few counts were recorded for this clone. The CDR3 protein is CASSLAPLAESNQPQHF. CDR3 DNA: TGCGCCAGCAGCTTGGCACCCTTGGCTGAGAGCAATCAGCCCCAGCATTTT. The chain combines TRBV5-1 with TRBJ1-5, with D unclear. The CDR3 extends over 17 amino acids. Germline V gene sequence: CDR1 SGHRS, CDR2 YFSETQ. Deletions cut 0 bases from V and 1 base from J, with 14 bases between.

This chain links TRBV27 with TRBJ2-1; D is unresolved. The CDR3 totals 12 residues. V lost 4 bases and J 3 bases, leaving 4 bases between the germline ends. Germline V CDR1 and CDR2: MNHEY, SMNVEV (reference sequence). As DNA, the CDR3 is TGTGCCAGCAGTTCCCGCTACAATGAGCAGTTCTTC. Translated, it gives CASSSRYNEQFF.

This chain uses TRBV6-6 with TRBJ1-2, with TRBD1 matching 8 bases. The germline gives CDR1 MNHNY, CDR2 SVGAGI (reference sequence). The junction had 8 bases not matched to a gene; V was cut back by 5 bases and J by 9 bases. The CDR3 has 13 residues. CDR3 in amino acids: CASSASTGASYTF. The CDR3 nucleotides are TGTGCCAGCAGTGCCTCGACAGGGGCCAGCTACACCTTC.

This clone was counted only a few times. This sequence joins TRBV29-1 and TRBJ1-1, with TRBD1 identical over 7 bases. This CDR3 region has 15 residues. With 2 bases clipped from V and 1 base from J, the junction kept 7 bases outside the gene matches. Looked up from germline, CDR1 is SQVTM and CDR2 is ANQGSEA. The chain's CDR3 is CSVESTGWENTEAFF. CDR3 DNA sequence: TGCAGCGTTGAATCGACAGGGTGGGAGAACACTGAAGCTTTCTTT.

This chain uses TRBV29-1 with TRBJ2-2; D not resolved. Germline V gives CDR1 SQVTM, CDR2 ANQGSEA. CDR3 size: 13 residues. V lost 3 bases to trimming and J lost 6 bases, with 11 bases between them. The chain's CDR3 is CSVDGRSAGELFF. The CDR3 DNA sequence: TGCAGCGTTGACGGCAGGTCCGCCGGGGAGCTGTTTTTT.

This clone occurred a few times. This chain links TRBV27 with TRBJ1-2; TRBD1 matches 9 bases. The CDR3 is made up of 14 amino acids. Germline V gene lookup returns CDR1 MNHEY and CDR2 SMNVEV (reference sequence). V shed 6 bases and J 4 bases; nucleotides not matched to a gene: 6. The DNA of the CDR3 is TGTGCCAGCAGCCACAGGGGGCTAGGCTATGGCTACACCTTC. This codes for CASSHRGLGYGYTF.

This clone was recorded a few times. The chain carries TRBV29-1 and TRBJ2-7; D might be TRBD1 (6 bases). Trimming shortened V by 2 bases and J by 6 bases, and 11 bases separated the two germline ends. This CDR3 is 12 amino acids long. Germline V lookup: CDR1 SQVTM, CDR2 ANQGSEA. For the CDR3, the DNA is TGCAGCGTTGAAAACAGGGTGGGCGAGCAGTACTTC. Its protein product is CSVENRVGEQYF.

The rearrangement joins TRBV29-1 to TRBJ2-7; D not resolved. The CDR3 covers 13 residues. Germline lookup yields CDR1 SQVTM and CDR2 ANQGSEA. Trimming shortened V by 4 bases and J by 0 bases, and 10 bases separated the two germline ends. The CDR3 loop is CSVVFSSSYEQYF. CDR3 sequence (DNA): TGCAGCGTTGTTTTTTCTAGCTCCTACGAGCAGTACTTC.

This clone has a handful of counts. Distinct nucleotide sequences in the sample also encode this CDR3. The chain links TRBV7-9 to TRBJ2-7; D is unresolved. The CDR3 loop spans 12 amino acids. V was cut by 3 bases and J by 0 bases, with 3 bases left in between. CDR1 is SEHNR and CDR2 is FQNEAQ in the germline V gene (reference sequence). Written as DNA, the CDR3 is TGTGCCAGCAGCTTCAGCTCCTACGAGCAGTACTTC. Protein product: CASSFSSYEQYF. Combining the CDR3 with reference TRBV7-9 and TRBJ2-7 gives the whole variable domain DTGVSQNPRHKITKRGQNVTFRCDPISEHNRLYWYRQTLGQGPEFLTYFQNEAQLEKSRLLSDRFSAERPKGSFSTLEIQRTEQGDSAMYLCASSFSSYEQYFGPGTRLTVT.

J is TRBJ2-7 and V is TRBV15, with a tentative D call TRBD1 (6 bases). CDR1 and CDR2 (germline): LNHNV, YYDKDF (reference sequence). The V end lost 8 bases, the J end lost 5 bases, and 19 bases lay between the germline ends. The CDR3 spans 14 residues. This CDR3 is CATSLQGWDDEQYF. CDR3 coding DNA: TGTGCCACCTCACTACAGGGCTGGGACGACGAGCAGTACTTC. Together with reference TRBV15 and TRBJ2-7, the CDR3 gives the full variable domain: DAMVIQNPRYQVTQFGKPVTLSCSQTLNHNVMYWYQQKSSQAPKLLFHYYDKDFNNEADTPDNFQSRRPNTSFCFLDIRSPGLGDTAMYLCATSLQGWDDEQYFGPGTRLTVT.

The V call is TRBV23-1, the J call TRBJ2-5; a weak D match, TRBD1 (6 bases). TRBV23-1 is an ORF for which the function is uncertain. Deletions cut 4 bases from V and 2 bases from J, with 26 bases between. This CDR3 has 19 residues. The CDR3 nucleotides read TGCGCCAGCAGTCTCCTACCACAGGGAACCCCGACTCGGCAAGAGACCCAGTACTTC. As protein: CASSLLPQGTPTRQETQYF.

This clone occurred a few times. The gene calls are TRBV14 and TRBJ1-1; D is uncertain. The CDR3 contains 12 residues. V was cut by 0 bases and J by 10 bases, with 9 bases left in between. The V gene's germline CDR1 is SGHDN and CDR2 FVKESK. The CDR3 bases are TGTGCCAGCAGCCAAGATCCACGTCTAGCTTTCTTT. This codes for CASSQDPRLAFF.